The clone carrying this TCR beta chain was detected many times. Its target is not known. These data originate in a study of T cell repertoires in cytomegalovirus infection. J lost 8 bases, V lost 5 bases, and 11 bases had no gene match. Germline V CDR1 and CDR2: SGHTA, FQGNSA. This CDR3 contains 14 residues. MiXCR was run by TCRdb on the reads, yielding one entry per CDR3 protein. The sample shows about 140,000 distinct CDR3 sequences, approximately 5.9% of them seen only once. Study-wide points: Dominant in the ex vivo response were TCR beta clonotypes restricted by HLA-C and specific for CMV.

This receptor was obtained from a human donor in good health (CMV status not recorded). Some clones in this sample may be carry-over from other donors' samples. Input material: PBMCs. V gene TRBV7-2 combines with J gene TRBJ1-2; 7 bases line up with TRBD1. The CDR3 DNA follows: TGTGCCAGCAGCCGCGACAGGGTTGGGGAGGGCTACACCTTC. Translating it yields CASSRDRVGEGYTF.